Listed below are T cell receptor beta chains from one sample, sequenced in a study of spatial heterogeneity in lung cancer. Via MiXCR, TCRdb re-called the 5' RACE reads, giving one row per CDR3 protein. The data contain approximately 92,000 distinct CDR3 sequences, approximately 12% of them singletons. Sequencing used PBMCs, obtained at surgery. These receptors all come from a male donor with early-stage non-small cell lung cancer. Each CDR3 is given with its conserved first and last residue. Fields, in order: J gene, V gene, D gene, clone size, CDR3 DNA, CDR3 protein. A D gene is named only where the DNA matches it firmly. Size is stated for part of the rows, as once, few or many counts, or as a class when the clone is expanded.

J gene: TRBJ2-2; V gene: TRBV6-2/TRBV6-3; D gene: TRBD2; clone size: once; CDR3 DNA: TGTGCCAGCAGTCTTGTACTAGCGAGCACCGGGGAGCTGTTTTTT; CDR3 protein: CASSLVLASTGELFF
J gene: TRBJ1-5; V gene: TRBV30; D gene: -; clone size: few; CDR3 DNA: TGTGCCTGGAGTGCTACAGGGACTCAGCCCCAGCATTTT; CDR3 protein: CAWSATGTQPQHF
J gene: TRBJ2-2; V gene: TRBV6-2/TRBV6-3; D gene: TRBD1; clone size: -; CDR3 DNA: TGTGCCAGCAGTCGGACAGGGCCGGCCGGGGAGCTGTTTTTT; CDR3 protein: CASSRTGPAGELFF
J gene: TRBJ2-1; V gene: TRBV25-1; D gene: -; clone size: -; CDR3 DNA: TGTGCCAGCAGTGCCGACCTGGGAGGTTCTGTTCAGTTCTTC; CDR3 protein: CASSADLGGSVQFF
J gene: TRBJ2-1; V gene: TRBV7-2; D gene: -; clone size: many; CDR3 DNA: TGTGCCAGCAGCTTAGCGGGAGCCGACAATGAGCAGTTCTTC; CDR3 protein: CASSLAGADNEQFF
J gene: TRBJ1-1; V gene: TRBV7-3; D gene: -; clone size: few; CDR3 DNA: TGTGCCAGCAGCTTAACCCGAGGCATGAACACTGAAGCTTTCTTT; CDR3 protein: CASSLTRGMNTEAFF
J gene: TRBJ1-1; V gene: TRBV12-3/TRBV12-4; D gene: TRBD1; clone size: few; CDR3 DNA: TGTGCCAGCAGTTTAGGACAGGGGGTTGAAGCTTTCTTT; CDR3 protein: CASSLGQGVEAFF
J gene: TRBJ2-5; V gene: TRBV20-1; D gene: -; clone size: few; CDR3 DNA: TGCAGTGCTAGTAACCCTCTGGGGGAGACCCAGTACTTC; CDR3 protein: CSASNPLGETQYF
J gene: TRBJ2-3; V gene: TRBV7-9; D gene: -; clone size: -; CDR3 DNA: TGTGCCAGCAGCTCGGACCTCGCAGATACGCAGTATTTT; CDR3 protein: CASSSDLADTQYF
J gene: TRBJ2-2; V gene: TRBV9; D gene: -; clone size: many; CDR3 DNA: TGTGCCAGCAGCGTAGAACCGGTAGCCGGGGAGCTGTTTTTT; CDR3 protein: CASSVEPVAGELFF
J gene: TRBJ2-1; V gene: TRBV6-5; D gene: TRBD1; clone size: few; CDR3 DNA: TGTGCCAGCAGTCCTGACAGGGGGGCCTACAATGAGCAGTTCTTC; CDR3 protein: CASSPDRGAYNEQFF
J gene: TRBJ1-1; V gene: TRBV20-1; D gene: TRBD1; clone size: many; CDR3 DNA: TGCAGTGCTAGAGTGGGACAGGGTTTTTGGATGAACACTGAAGCTTTCTTT; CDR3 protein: CSARVGQGFWMNTEAFF
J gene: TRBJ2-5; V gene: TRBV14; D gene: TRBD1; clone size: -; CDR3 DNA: TGTGCCAGCAGCCAAGGGGGACAGGGGCAAGAGACCCAGTACTTC; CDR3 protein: CASSQGGQGQETQYF
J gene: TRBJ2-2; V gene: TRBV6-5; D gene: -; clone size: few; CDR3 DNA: TGTGCCAGCAGTCCTGACAGAGCCACCGGGGAGCTGTTTTTT; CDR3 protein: CASSPDRATGELFF
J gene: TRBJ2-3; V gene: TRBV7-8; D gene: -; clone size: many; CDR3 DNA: TGTGCCAGCAGCTTCGACCGCACAGATACGCAGTATTTT; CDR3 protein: CASSFDRTDTQYF
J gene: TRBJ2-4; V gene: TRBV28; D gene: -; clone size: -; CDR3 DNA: TGTGCCAGCAGTTTAGTTGGGTCAGGAAACATTCAGTACTTC; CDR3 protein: CASSLVGSGNIQYF
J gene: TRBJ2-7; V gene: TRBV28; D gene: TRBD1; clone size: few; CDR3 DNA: TGTGCCAGCAGCCAAGGACAGGGTCGCGAGCAGTACTTC; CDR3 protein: CASSQGQGREQYF
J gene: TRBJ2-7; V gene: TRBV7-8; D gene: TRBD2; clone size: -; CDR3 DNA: TGTGCCAGCAGCCTCACTAGCGGCGCCGTGCATTACGAGCAGTACTTC; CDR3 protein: CASSLTSGAVHYEQYF
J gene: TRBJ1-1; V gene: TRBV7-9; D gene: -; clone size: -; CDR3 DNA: TGTGCCAGCACCACAAGCGGGGGGAACACTGAAGCTTTCTTT; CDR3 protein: CASTTSGGNTEAFF
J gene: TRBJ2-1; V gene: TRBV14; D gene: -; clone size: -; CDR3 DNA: TGTGCCAGCAGCCAGTTAGTAGGGGATGAGCAGTTCTTC; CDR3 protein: CASSQLVGDEQFF
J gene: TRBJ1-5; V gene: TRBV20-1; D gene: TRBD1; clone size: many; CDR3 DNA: TGCAGTGCACCGGACAGGGGGAATCAGCCCCAGCATTTT; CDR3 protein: CSAPDRGNQPQHF
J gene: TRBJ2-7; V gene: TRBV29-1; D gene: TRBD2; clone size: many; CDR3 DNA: TGCAGCGCCCTAGGGAGGGGCTACGAGCAGTACTTC; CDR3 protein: CSALGRGYEQYF
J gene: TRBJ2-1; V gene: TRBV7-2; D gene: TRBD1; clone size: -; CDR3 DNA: TGTGCCAGCAGATCGGGACAGGGGGCCTACAATGAGCAGTTCTTC; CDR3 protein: CASRSGQGAYNEQFF
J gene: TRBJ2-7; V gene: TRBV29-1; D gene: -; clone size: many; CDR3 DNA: TGCAGCGTTGCTTTACAGGGAACGAACGAGCAGTACTTC; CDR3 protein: CSVALQGTNEQYF
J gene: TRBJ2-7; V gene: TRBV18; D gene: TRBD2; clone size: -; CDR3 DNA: TGTGCCAGCTCACCAGGGATGGCGGGAGTACTTGAGGCGTACGAGCAGTACTTC; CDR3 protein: CASSPGMAGVLEAYEQYF
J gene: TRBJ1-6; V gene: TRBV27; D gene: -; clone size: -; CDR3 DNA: TGTGCCAGCAGGAGAACCGACGATTCACCCCTCCACTTT; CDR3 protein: CASRRTDDSPLHF
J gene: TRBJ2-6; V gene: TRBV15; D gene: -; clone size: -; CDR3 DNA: TGTGCCACCAGCAGAGACAACTCTGGGGCCAACGTCCTGACTTTC; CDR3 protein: CATSRDNSGANVLTF
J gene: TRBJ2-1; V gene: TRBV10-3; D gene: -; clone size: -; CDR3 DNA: TGTGCCATCAGTGAGTTGGACAGCTCGGAGCAGTTCTTC; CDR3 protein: CAISELDSSEQFF
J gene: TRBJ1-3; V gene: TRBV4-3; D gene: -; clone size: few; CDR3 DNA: TGCGCCAGCATCCCCCCGGACACCATATATTTT; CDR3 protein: CASIPPDTIYF
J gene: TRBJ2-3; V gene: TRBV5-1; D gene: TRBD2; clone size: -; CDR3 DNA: TGCGCCAGCAGCATATCTAGCGGGAGTGGCGCAGATACGCAGTATTTT; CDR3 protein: CASSISSGSGADTQYF
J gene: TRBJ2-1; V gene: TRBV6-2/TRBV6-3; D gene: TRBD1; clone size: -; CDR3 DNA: TGTGCCAGCAGTCTAGACAGGGGGCTTGTCGATGAGCAGTTCTTC; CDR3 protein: CASSLDRGLVDEQFF
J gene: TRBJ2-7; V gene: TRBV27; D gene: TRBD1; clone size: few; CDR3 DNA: TGTGCCAGCAGTTTGACAGGGTCCTACGAGCAGTACTTC; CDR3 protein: CASSLTGSYEQYF
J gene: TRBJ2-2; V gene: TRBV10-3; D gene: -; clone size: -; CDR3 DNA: TGTGCCATCAGTGAGGATGCAGGCCAAATAAACACCGGGGAGCTGTTTTTT; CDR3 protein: CAISEDAGQINTGELFF
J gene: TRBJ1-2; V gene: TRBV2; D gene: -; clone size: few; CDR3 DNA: TGTGCCAGCAGTCAAAGCGGAGTTAACTATGGCTACACCTTC; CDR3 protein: CASSQSGVNYGYTF
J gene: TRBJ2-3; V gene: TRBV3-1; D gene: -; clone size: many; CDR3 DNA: TGTGCCAGCAGCCAAGGGGGGGGCCCCACAGATACGCAGTATTTT; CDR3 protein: CASSQGGGPTDTQYF
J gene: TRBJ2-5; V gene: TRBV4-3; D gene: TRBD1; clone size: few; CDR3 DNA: TGCGCCAGCAGCCAAGGGGGGACAGCCCAAGAGACCCAGTACTTC; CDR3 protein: CASSQGGTAQETQYF
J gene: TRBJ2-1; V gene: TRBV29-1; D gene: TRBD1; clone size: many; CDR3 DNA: TGCAGCGTTGAAGATCCGCGACAGGGATATGAGCAGTTCTTC; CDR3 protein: CSVEDPRQGYEQFF
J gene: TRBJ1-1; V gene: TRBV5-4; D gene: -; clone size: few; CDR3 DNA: TGTGCCAGCAGCTCGGCACCGGGGCTGAACACTGAAGCTTTCTTT; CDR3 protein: CASSSAPGLNTEAFF
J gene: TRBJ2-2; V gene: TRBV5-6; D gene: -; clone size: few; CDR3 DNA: TGTGCCAGCAGCTTGGAACGTTACACCGGGGAGCTGTTTTTT; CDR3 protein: CASSLERYTGELFF
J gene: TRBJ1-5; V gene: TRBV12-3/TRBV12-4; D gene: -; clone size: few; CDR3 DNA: TGTGCCAGCAGTTTTGAGGGGGATCAGCCCCAGCATTTT; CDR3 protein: CASSFEGDQPQHF
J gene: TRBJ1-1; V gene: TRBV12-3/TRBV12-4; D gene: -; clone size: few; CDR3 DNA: TGTGCCAGCAGTTCGACAGGATACGGTGAAGCTTTCTTT; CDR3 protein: CASSSTGYGEAFF
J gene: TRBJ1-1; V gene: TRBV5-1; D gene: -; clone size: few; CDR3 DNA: TGCGCCAGCAGCCCACGACAGATGAACACTGAAGCTTTCTTT; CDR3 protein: CASSPRQMNTEAFF
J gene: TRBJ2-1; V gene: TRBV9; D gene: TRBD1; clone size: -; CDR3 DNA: TGTGCCAGCAGCGTAGCCAGGGGACAGGATGAGCAGTTCTTC; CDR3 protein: CASSVARGQDEQFF
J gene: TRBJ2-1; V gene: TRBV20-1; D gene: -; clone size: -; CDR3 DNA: TGCAGTGCCTCCGGGGGAGCCTACAATGAGCAGTTCTTC; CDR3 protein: CSASGGAYNEQFF
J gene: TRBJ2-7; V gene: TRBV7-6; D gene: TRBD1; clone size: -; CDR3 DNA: TGTGCCAGCAGCTTAGCCGCGACAGGGGGCCCCGAGCAGTACTTC; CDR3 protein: CASSLAATGGPEQYF
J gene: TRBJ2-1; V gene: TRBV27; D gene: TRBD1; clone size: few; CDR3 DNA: TGTGCCAGCAGAACGGACGGGACAGGGGTCGGGAGCGACTACAATGAGCAGTTCTTC; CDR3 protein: CASRTDGTGVGSDYNEQFF
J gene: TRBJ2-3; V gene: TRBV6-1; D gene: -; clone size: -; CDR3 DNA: TGTGCCAGCAGTGAGGAAGGGGGGGCGCTGGATACGCAGTATTTT; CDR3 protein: CASSEEGGALDTQYF
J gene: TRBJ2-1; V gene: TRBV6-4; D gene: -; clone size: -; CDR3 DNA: TGTGCCAGCAGTGACTCAGACGGCTACAATGAGCAGTTCTTC; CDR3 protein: CASSDSDGYNEQFF
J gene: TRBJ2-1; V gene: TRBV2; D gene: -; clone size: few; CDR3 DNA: TGTGCCAGCAGTGAGTCTCCCAGACAGGCCCGAACAGGGGAGCAGTTCTTC; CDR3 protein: CASSESPRQARTGEQFF
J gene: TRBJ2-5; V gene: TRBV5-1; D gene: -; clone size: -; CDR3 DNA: TGCGCCAGCAGCAGAGGGACGGCCAGTCAAGAGACCCAGTACTTC; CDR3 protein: CASSRGTASQETQYF
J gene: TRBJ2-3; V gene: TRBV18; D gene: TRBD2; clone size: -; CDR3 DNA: TGTGCCAGCTCACCGGGGACTAGCGTCAGCACAGATACGCAGTATTTT; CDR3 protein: CASSPGTSVSTDTQYF
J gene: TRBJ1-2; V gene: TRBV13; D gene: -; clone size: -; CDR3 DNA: TGTGCCAGCAGCTTAGGCCGAGGGCCCGGGGACTATGGCTACACCTTC; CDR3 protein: CASSLGRGPGDYGYTF
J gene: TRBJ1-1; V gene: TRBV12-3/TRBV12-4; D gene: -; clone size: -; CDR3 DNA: TGTGCCAGCAGTCTACAACAGGGGAACACTGAAGCTTTCTTT; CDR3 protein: CASSLQQGNTEAFF
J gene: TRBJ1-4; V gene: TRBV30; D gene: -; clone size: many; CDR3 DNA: TGTGCCGGGTCGACAGGTTCTGAAAAACTGTTTTTT; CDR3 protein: CAGSTGSEKLFF
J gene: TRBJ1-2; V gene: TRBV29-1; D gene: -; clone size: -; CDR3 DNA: TGCAGCGCCAACCATAGGGGGGGCTACACCTTC; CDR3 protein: CSANHRGGYTF
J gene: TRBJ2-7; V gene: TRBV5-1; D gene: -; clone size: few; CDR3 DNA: TGCGCCAGCAGCTTCGTCGCGGGGAGCTCCTACGAGCAGTACTTC; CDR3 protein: CASSFVAGSSYEQYF
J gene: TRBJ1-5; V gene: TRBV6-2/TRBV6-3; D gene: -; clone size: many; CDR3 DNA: TGTGCCAGCTTGGAACCAGGGGAAAATCAGCCCCAGCATTTT; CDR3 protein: CASLEPGENQPQHF
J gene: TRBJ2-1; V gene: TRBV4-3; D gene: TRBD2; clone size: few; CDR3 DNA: TGCGCCAGCAGCCCCTCCGCCGCGGGGGGGCCCTCTGAGCAGTTCTTC; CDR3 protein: CASSPSAAGGPSEQFF
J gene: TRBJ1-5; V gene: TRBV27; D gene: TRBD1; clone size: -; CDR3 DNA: TGTGCCAGCAGTCTTTATTCGGGACAGGGTGGTCGTCAGCCCCAGCATTTT; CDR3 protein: CASSLYSGQGGRQPQHF